The T cell receptor beta chain under discussion was sequenced for a study of blood T cell repertoires in COVID-19. Study at large: From the United States, Italy and Spain came samples of acute and convalescent COVID-19.

TCRdb keeps only in-frame clones here, not all; method: immunoSEQ multiplex PCR. The table shows about 220,000 clones, with around 86% occurring only once. The germline V gene encodes CDR1 ENHRY and CDR2 SYGVKD. The CDR3 consists of 13 residues. V lost 8 bases to trimming and J lost 7 bases; unmatched junction nucleotides: 4. Those enrolled, adults aged 18 to 89 years, came from around 24 US areas. Cohort placement rested on clinical history that participants reported themselves. This receptor was identified in a woman between 40 and 50 years old with acute COVID-19. V and J are TRBV10-3 and TRBJ1-6, with 8 bases identical to TRBD1. The sample was PBMCs or T cells enriched from blood (not recorded which). Here the CDR3 reads CAIQGAGNSPLHF. The CDR3 DNA is TGTGCCATCCAGGGGGCGGGGAATTCACCCCTCCACTTT.